The 21 T cell receptor beta chains reported below all come from one sample, sequenced in a study of CXCR3-negative and CXCR3-positive naive CD8 T cells. Findings and limits, study-wide: Relative to CXCR3-negative naive cells, CXCR3-positive naive cells had more hydrophobic TRB CDR3s.

Their cognate antigens are unknown. Each TRB cDNA library was prepared by 5' RACE (with UMI labels). One entry per CDR3 protein, without DNA, is what TCRdb gives after re-calling the 5' RACE reads. The record lists roughly 130,000 distinct CDR3 sequences, of which the ten most abundant hold roughly 0.59%. Sequences were obtained from naive CXCR3+ CD8+ T cells from blood. Subset noted: CD45RO-CCR7+CD27+CD95- naive CD8+ T cells expressing CXCR3 (TNR3+). The receptors here all came from a human donor in good health. Some clones in this sample may be carry-over from other donors' samples.

The chain carries TRBV16 and TRBJ2-7; with no DNA, the TCRdb D assignment of TRBD1 cannot be verified. Germline-derived CDR1 and CDR2 are KGHSY and FQNENV. CDR3 size: 16 residues. CDR3 residues: CASSPTGFIVPYEQYF.

The chain couples TRBV25-1 to TRBJ1-1; TCRdb selects TRBD1, and the lack of DNA leaves this call unchecked. CDR3 length equals 15 residues. The germline CDR1 and CDR2 sequences are MGHDK and SYGVNS. The CDR3 loop reads CASSEGFGGRTEAFF.

The genes are TRBV28 and TRBJ2-7; the D call of TRBD1 rests on TCRdb alone, since no DNA is present to check it. This CDR3 is built from 14 residues. Germline lookup yields CDR1 MDHEN and CDR2 SYDVKM. CDR3 in amino acids: CASSPPGVAYEQYF.

This chain connects TRBV4-3 to TRBJ1-1; TCRdb proposes TRBD1, but this gene call is untestable without DNA. The CDR3 sequence is 17 residues long. Germline CDR1 LGHNA, CDR2 YSLEER. The CDR3 sequence is CASSQDTGIVPNTEAFF.

The gene calls are TRBV5-5 and TRBJ1-1; no DNA is available, so the TRBD1 call from TCRdb remains unchecked. The germline V gene has CDR1 SGHKS and CDR2 YYEKEE (reference sequence). This CDR3 contains 14 residues. The CDR3 here is CASGSGYPNTEAFF.

V is TRBV7-9 and J is TRBJ2-1; with no DNA, the TCRdb D assignment of TRBD1 cannot be verified. CDR1 is SEHNR, CDR2 FQNEAQ, per germline (reference sequence). CDR3 length: 15 residues. The CDR3 loop reads CASSLGTGKNNEQFF.

The chain is built from TRBV7-9 and TRBJ2-1; TCRdb outputs TRBD1, but without DNA this stays unchecked. The CDR3 is 15 residues long. Germline assignment: CDR1 SEHNR and CDR2 FQNEAQ (reference sequence). This CDR3 reads CASSPGRGQYNEQFF.

The J gene is TRBJ2-7, the V gene TRBV20-1. The CDR3 is made up of 12 amino acids. Germline CDR1 is DFQATT and CDR2 is SNEGSKA (reference sequence). CDR3 in amino acids: CSAQGGTYEQYF.

V usage is TRBV7-2 and J usage is TRBJ2-1; there is no DNA to check the TCRdb D call of TRBD1. Germline CDR1 SGHTA, CDR2 FQGNSA. CDR3 size: 14 residues. The CDR3 sequence is CASSWDSQYNEQFF.

The V and J genes are TRBV29-1 and TRBJ2-7. Germline assignment: CDR1 SQVTM and CDR2 ANQGSEA. The CDR3 has 12 residues. CDR3 residues: CSAVTVGYEQYF.

The chain has TRBV29-1 and TRBJ2-7; TCRdb's D gene call, TRBD1, goes unchecked for lack of DNA. CDR3 length equals 13 residues. Germline lookup yields CDR1 SQVTM and CDR2 ANQGSEA. CDR3 amino acids: CSAGDRINYEQYF.

The CDR3 protein is CASGETGTSVSTGELFF. The genes are TRBV12-5 and TRBJ2-2; TCRdb's D gene call, TRBD2, goes unchecked for lack of DNA. The germline CDR1 and CDR2 sequences are LGHNT and FRNRAP. The CDR3 loop spans 17 amino acids.

The chain uses TRBV29-1 and TRBJ1-1; with no DNA, the TCRdb D assignment of TRBD1 cannot be verified. The CDR3 is 13 residues long. The V gene's germline CDR1 is SQVTM and CDR2 ANQGSEA. CDR3 sequence reads: CSVDTDRGPWAFF. The full variable domain, with the rest looked up from reference TRBV29-1 and TRBJ1-1, is SAVISQKPSRDICQRGTSLTIQCQVDSQVTMMFWYRQQPGQSLTLIATANQGSEATYESGFVIDKFPISRPNLTFSTLTVSNMSPEDSSIYLCSVDTDRGPWAFFGQGTRLTVV.

This chain connects TRBV7-3 to TRBJ2-2; checking the TCRdb D call of TRBD2 is not possible without DNA. The length of the CDR3 is 13 residues. CDR1 is SGHTA and CDR2 is FQGTGA in the germline V gene. The CDR3 protein is CASSDAGGGELFF.

CDR3 sequence reads: CASSQGRGRGSEQFF. The rearrangement links TRBV3-1 to TRBJ2-1; the TCRdb call, TRBD1, lacks DNA for checking. The germline V gene encodes CDR1 LGHDT and CDR2 YNNKEL (reference sequence). There are 15 residues in the CDR3.

The chain links TRBV7-9 to TRBJ1-4. This CDR3 spans 12 amino acids. The germline V gene encodes CDR1 SEHNR and CDR2 FQNEAQ (reference sequence). This CDR3 reads CASSFMGLKLFF.

This rearrangement joins TRBV5-3 to TRBJ2-1. TRBV5-3 is given ORF status, its function remaining uncertain. CDR3 size: 11 residues. CDR3 region: CARSLRGEQFF.

This sequence joins TRBV5-1 and TRBJ2-1; TCRdb picks TRBD1, but there is no DNA to check that call. Germline CDR1 reads SGHRS; CDR2 reads YFSETQ. CDR3 length equals 12 residues. The CDR3: CASSWTGNEQFF.

The genes are TRBV27 and TRBJ2-5; the TCRdb D gene call, TRBD2, has no DNA to confirm it. Germline V gene data show CDR1 as MNHEY and CDR2 as SMNVEV (reference sequence). The CDR3 has 13 residues. The CDR3 here is CASSYLAEETQYF.

The chain is built from TRBV4-1 and TRBJ1-2. CDR3 size: 16 residues. CDR1 is MGHRA and CDR2 is YSYEKL in the germline V gene. The CDR3 loop is CASSQEGLKTNYGYTF.

The rearrangement links TRBV10-3 to TRBJ1-2; TCRdb reports TRBD1, a call that lacks DNA to check it against. Germline lookup yields CDR1 ENHRY and CDR2 SYGVKD. This CDR3 spans 13 amino acids. CDR3 sequence reads: CAISEEGGPQMSF.